The 9 T cell receptor beta chains below all came from one sample that was sequenced in a study of cytotoxic CD8 clonotypes in ibrutinib-treated CLL. TCRdb's table, derived via immunoSEQ multiplex PCR, lists solely in-frame clones and lacks some. The repertoire holds tens of thousands of clones, around 53% seen once, with 15% to 20% in the top ten. The sequencing here drew on PBMCs, taken before ibrutinib treatment. The receptor set was obtained from a human donor with chronic lymphocytic leukemia.

This chain links TRBV7-6 with TRBJ2-5; perhaps D is TRBD1 or TRBD2 (6 bases each). The V gene lost 0 bases and the J gene lost 3 bases, with 8 bases spanning the gap. Germline V lookup: CDR1 SGHVS, CDR2 FNYEAQ. This CDR3 is 14 amino acids long. DNA of the CDR3: TGTGCCAGCAGCTTAGCTAGGGGGGAAGAGACCCAGTACTTC. Translation gives CASSLARGEETQYF.

In DNA, the CDR3 is TGTGCCAGCAGACCCGGGACAGGGGAGGGTCCGACCCAGTACTTC. It codes for CASRPGTGEGPTQYF. J is TRBJ2-5 and V is TRBV7-9, with 10 bases matching TRBD1. The CDR3 spans 15 residues. V shed 6 bases, J shed 7 bases, and the junction held 11 bases outside the gene matches. From germline, CDR1 is SEHNR and CDR2 FQNEAQ (reference sequence).

The V call is TRBV6-1, the J call TRBJ1-1; D remains ambiguous. Trimming took 2 bases from V and 3 from J, leaving 13 bases between them. CDR3 size: 15 residues. CDR1 MNHNS and CDR2 SASEGT come from the germline V gene. CDR3 sequence reads: CASSELAPADTEAFF. The CDR3 nucleotides are TGTGCCAGCAGTGAACTAGCCCCGGCGGACACTGAAGCTTTCTTT.

V usage is TRBV4-1 and J usage is TRBJ2-6; 7 positions match TRBD1. This CDR3 contains 19 residues. V lost 3 bases, J lost 0 bases, and 11 bases stayed unmatched. CDR1 and CDR2 from the germline V gene are MGHRA and YSYEKL. CDR3 coding DNA: TGCGCCAGCAGCCAGCAACCGGGACAGATCAACTCTGGGGCCAACGTCCTGACTTTC. Encoded protein: CASSQQPGQINSGANVLTF.

This clone was found a few times. In DNA, the CDR3 is TGTGCCAGCAGTTTAGGCGGGGAGGGGTCTGAAGCTTTCTTT. Protein product: CASSLGGEGSEAFF. The chain has TRBV27 and TRBJ1-1; possibly TRBD1 for D (5 bases). The CDR3 runs to 14 residues. Trimming pared 2 bases from V and 6 bases from J, leaving 13 bases between. Germline V gene data show CDR1 as MNHEY and CDR2 as SMNVEV (reference sequence).

The V call is TRBV9, the J call TRBJ2-7; no firm D call. Germline V gene lookup returns CDR1 SGDLS and CDR2 YYNGEE. Trimming removed 7 bases from V and 2 bases from J, with 13 bases in between. This CDR3 region has 13 residues. CDR3: CASGKGEAYEQYF. In DNA form, the CDR3 reads TGTGCCAGCGGAAAGGGTGAAGCCTACGAGCAGTACTTC.

Relative to its sample, this clone is medium-sized. The chain couples TRBV7-8 to TRBJ2-7; 12 bases align to TRBD1. CDR3 size: 15 residues. Germline V gene data show CDR1 as SGHVS and CDR2 as FQNEAQ. V was clipped by 6 bases and J by 5 bases; unmatched bases: 8. CDR3 bases: TGTGCCAGCAGTCTACCGGGACAGGGGGCCAACGAGCAGTACTTC. Translation gives CASSLPGQGANEQYF.

The sample holds a few counts of this clone. The rearrangement uses TRBV30 and TRBJ2-7; 7 nucleotides match TRBD2. CDR3 length equals 12 residues. Germline V gene data show CDR1 as GTSNPN and CDR2 as SVGIG (reference sequence). The junction had 2 bases not matched to a gene; V was cut back by 3 bases and J by 3 bases. The CDR3 DNA sequence: TGTGCCTGGAGCGGGGGGATCTACGAGCAGTACTTC. This encodes CAWSGGIYEQYF.

Regarding this clone: A far more abundant clone sits one base away, making this likely a read error. This chain uses TRBV5-6 with TRBJ1-2, with TRBD1 as a possible D gene (5 bases). This CDR3 is 18 amino acids long. V lost 0 bases, J lost 0 bases, and 18 bases lay in between. Germline lookup yields CDR1 SGHDT and CDR2 YYEEEE. Here the CDR3 DNA reads TGTGCCAGCAGCTTGGCCGTGGTTGGGGCAGGAGCTAACTATGGCTACACCTTC. Translated, it gives CASSLAVVGAGANYGYTF.